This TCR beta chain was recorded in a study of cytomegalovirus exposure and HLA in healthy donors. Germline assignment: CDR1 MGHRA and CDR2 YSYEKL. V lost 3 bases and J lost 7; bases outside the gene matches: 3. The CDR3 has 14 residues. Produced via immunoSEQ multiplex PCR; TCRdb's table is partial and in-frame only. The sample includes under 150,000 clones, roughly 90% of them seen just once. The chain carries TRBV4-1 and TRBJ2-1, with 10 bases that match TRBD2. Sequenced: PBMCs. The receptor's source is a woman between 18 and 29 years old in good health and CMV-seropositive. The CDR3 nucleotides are TGCGCCAGCAGCCAGAGCGGGAGGGGGAATGAGCAGTTCTTC. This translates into CASSQSGRGNEQFF.